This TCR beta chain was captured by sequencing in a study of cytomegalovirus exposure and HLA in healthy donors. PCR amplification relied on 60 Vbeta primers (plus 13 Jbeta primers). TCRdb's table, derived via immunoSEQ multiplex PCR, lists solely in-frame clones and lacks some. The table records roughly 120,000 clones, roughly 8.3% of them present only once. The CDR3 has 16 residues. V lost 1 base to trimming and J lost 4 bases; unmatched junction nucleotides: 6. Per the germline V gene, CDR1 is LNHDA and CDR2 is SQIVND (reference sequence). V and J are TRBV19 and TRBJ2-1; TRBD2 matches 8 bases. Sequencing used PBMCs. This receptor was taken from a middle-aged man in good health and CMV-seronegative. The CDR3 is CASSIVGGGLYNEQFF. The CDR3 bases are TGTGCCAGTAGTATAGTCGGCGGGGGGCTTTACAATGAGCAGTTCTTC.